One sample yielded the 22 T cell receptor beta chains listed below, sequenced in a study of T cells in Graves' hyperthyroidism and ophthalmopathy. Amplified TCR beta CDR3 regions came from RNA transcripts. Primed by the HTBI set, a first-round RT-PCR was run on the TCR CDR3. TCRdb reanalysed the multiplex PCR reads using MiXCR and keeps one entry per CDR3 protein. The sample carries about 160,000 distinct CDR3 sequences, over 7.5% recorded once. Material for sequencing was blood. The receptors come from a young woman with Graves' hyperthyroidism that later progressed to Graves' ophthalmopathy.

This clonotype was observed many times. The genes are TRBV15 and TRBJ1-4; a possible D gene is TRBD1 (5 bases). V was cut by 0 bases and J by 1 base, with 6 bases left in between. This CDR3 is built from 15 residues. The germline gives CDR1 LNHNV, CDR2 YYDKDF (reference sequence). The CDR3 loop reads CATSRDGGTNEKLFF. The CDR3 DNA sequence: TGTGCCACCAGCAGAGATGGGGGAACTAATGAAAAACTGTTTTTT.

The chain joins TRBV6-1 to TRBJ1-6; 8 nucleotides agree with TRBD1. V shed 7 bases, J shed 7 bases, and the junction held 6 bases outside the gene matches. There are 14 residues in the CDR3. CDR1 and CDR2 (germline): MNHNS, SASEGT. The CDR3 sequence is CASTKDRVNSPLHF. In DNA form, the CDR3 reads TGTGCCAGCACCAAGGACAGGGTAAATTCACCCCTCCACTTT.

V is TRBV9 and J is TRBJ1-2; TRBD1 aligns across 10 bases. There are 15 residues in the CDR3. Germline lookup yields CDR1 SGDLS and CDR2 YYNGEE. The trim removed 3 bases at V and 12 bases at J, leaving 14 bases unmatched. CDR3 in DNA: TGTGCCAGCAGCGAAAGTCCCGGGACAGGGGAAGGCCACACCTTC. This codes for CASSESPGTGEGHTF.

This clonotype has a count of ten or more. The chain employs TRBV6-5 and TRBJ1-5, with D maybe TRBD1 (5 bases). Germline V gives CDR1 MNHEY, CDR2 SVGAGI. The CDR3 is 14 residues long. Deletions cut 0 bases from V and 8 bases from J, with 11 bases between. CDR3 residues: CASSYSGEDEPQHF. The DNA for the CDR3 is TGTGCCAGCAGTTACTCGGGGGAAGATGAGCCCCAGCATTTT.

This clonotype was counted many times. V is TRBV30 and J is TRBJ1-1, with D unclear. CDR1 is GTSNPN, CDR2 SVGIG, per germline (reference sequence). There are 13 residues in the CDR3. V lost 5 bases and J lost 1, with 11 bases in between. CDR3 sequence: CAWEEVANTEAFF. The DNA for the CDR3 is TGTGCCTGGGAGGAGGTGGCGAACACTGAAGCTTTCTTT.

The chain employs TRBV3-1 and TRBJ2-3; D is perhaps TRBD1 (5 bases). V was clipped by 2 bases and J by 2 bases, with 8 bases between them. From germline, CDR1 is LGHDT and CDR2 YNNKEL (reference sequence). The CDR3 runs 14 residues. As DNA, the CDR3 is TGTGCCAGCAGCCAAATTGGACACACAGATACGCAGTATTTT. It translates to CASSQIGHTDTQYF.

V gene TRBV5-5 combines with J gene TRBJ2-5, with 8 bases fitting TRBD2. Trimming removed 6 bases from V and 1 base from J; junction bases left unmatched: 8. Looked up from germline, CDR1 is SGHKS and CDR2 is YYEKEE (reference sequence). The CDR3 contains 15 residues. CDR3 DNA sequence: TGTGCCAGCACCTGGGGCGGGGGGCCCCAAGAGACCCAGTACTTC. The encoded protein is CASTWGGGPQETQYF.

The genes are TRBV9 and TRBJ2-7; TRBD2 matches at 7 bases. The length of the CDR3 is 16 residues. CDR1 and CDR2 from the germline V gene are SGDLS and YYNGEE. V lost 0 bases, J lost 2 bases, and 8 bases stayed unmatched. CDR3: CASSVAIGTIPYEQYF. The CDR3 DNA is TGTGCCAGCAGCGTAGCGATCGGGACTATTCCCTACGAGCAGTACTTC. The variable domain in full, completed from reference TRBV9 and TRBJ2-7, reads DSGVTQTPKHLITATGQRVTLRCSPRSGDLSVYWYQQSLDQGLQFLIQYYNGEERAKGNILERFSAQQFPDLHSELNLSSLELGDSALYFCASSVAIGTIPYEQYFGPGTRLTVT.

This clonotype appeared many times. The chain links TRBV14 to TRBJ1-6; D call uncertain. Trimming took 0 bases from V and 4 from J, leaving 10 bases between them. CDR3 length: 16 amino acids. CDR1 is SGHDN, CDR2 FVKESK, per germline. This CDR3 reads CASSQEVAAYNSPLHF. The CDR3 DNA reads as TGTGCCAGCAGCCAAGAGGTAGCCGCTTATAATTCACCCCTCCACTTT. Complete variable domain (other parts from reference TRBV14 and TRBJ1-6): EAGVTQFPSHSVIEKGQTVTLRCDPISGHDNLYWYRRVMGKEIKFLLHFVKESKQDESGMPNNRFLAERTGGTYSTLKVQPAELEDSGVYFCASSQEVAAYNSPLHFGNGTRLTVT.

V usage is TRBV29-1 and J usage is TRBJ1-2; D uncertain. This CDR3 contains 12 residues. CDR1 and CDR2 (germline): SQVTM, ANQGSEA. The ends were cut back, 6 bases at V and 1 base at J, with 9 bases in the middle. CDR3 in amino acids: CSVVRVNYGYTF. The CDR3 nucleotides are TGCAGCGTCGTGAGAGTTAACTATGGCTACACCTTC. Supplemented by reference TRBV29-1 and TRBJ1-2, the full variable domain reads SAVISQKPSRDICQRGTSLTIQCQVDSQVTMMFWYRQQPGQSLTLIATANQGSEATYESGFVIDKFPISRPNLTFSTLTVSNMSPEDSSIYLCSVVRVNYGYTFGSGTRLTVV.

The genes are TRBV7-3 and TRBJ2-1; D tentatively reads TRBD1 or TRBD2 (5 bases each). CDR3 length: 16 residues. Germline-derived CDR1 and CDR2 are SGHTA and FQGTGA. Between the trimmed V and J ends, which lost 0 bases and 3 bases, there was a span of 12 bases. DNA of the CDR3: TGTGCCAGCAGCTTAACCCCGGGACCCCGCTACAATGAGCAGTTCTTC. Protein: CASSLTPGPRYNEQFF.

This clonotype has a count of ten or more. This chain's CDR3 is CSAGQGTGELFF. Written as DNA, the CDR3 is TGCAGTGCTGGACAGGGCACCGGGGAGCTGTTTTTT. The rearrangement uses TRBV20-1 and TRBJ2-2, with TRBD1 matching over 8 bases. Per the germline V gene, CDR1 is DFQATT and CDR2 is SNEGSKA (reference sequence). The J segment lost 4 bases and the V segment lost 5 bases, leaving 0 bases of the junction unmatched. The CDR3 extends over 12 amino acids.

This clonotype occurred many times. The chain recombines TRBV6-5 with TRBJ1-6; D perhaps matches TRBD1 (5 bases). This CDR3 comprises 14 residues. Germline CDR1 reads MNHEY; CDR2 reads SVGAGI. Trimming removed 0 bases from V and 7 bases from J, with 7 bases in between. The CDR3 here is CASSYSGANSPLHF. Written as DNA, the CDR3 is TGTGCCAGCAGTTACTCAGGGGCCAATTCACCCCTCCACTTT.

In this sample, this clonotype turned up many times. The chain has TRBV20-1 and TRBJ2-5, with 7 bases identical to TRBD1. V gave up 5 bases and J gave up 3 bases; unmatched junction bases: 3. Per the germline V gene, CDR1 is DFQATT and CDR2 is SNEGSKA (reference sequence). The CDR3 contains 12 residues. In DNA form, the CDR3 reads TGCAGTGCTCACAGGGGCAAAGAGACCCAGTACTTC. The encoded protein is CSAHRGKETQYF.

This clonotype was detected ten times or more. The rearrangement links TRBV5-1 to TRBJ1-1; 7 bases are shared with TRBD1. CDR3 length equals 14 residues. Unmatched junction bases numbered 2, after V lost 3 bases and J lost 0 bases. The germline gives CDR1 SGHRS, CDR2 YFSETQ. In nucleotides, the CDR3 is TGCGCCAGCAGCTCAACAGGGGTGAACACTGAAGCTTTCTTT. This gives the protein CASSSTGVNTEAFF.

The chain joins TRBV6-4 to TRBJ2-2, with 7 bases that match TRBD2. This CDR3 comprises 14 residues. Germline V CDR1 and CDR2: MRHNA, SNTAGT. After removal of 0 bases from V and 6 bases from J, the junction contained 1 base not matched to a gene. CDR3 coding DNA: TGTGCCAGCAGTGACTCCGCGGGGGCCGGGGAGCTGTTTTTT. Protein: CASSDSAGAGELFF.

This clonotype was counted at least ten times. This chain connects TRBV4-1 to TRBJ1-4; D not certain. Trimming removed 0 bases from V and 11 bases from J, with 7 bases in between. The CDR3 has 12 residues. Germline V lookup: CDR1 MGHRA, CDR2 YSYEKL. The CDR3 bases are TGCGCCAGCAGCCAAGATGCCGGGAAACTGTTTTTT. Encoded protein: CASSQDAGKLFF.

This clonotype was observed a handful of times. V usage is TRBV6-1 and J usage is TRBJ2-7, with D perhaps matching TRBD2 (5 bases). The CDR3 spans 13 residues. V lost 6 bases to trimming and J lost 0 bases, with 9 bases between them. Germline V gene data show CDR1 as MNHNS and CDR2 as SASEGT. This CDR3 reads CASSPGNSYEQYF. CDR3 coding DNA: TGTGCCAGCAGCCCCGGGAACTCCTACGAGCAGTACTTC.

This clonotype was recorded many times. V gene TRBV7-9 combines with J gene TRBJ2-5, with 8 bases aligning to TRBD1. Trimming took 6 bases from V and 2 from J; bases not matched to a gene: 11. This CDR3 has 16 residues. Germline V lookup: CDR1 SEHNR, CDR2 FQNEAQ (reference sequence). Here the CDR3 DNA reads TGTGCCAGCAGGACAACCCAGGGGGCGAGGCAAGAGACCCAGTACTTC. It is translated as CASRTTQGARQETQYF.

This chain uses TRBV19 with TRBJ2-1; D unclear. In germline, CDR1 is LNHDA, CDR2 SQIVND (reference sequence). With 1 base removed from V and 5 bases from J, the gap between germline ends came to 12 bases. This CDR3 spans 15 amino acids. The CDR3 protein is CASSIARVLNNEQFF. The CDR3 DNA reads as TGTGCCAGTAGTATAGCGCGTGTTCTTAACAATGAGCAGTTCTTC.

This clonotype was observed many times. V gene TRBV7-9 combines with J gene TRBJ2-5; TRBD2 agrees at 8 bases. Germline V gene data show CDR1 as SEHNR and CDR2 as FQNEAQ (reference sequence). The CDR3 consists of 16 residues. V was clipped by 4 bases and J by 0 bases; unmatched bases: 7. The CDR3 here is CASSSSGGGYQETQYF. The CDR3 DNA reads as TGTGCCAGCAGCTCCAGTGGCGGGGGGTACCAAGAGACCCAGTACTTC.

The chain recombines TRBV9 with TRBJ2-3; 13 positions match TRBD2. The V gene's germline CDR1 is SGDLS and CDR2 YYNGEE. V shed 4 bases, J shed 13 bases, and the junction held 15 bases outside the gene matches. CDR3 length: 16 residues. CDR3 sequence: CASSRRRTSGGPPEYF. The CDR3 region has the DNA TGTGCCAGCAGCCGACGCCGGACTAGCGGGGGCCCCCCGGAGTATTTT.